This TCR beta chain was recorded in a study of beta chain features in type 1 diabetes. Notes on the study in general: Naive, central memory and Treg TCRB repertoires seemed to resemble each other more closely in patients than they did in healthy donors.

Germline CDR1 and CDR2: MGHDK and SYGVNS. The CDR3 loop spans 14 amino acids. V lost 5 bases to trimming and J lost 2 bases, with 13 bases between them. The entirety of the isolated RNA underwent reverse transcription, so expressed TCRB transcripts were sequenced. Sequencing used immunoSEQ multiplex PCR; TCRdb keeps in-frame clones, though not all of them. The table includes about 900,000 clones, roughly 15% detected once. Cell sorting via CD45RO/CCR7/CD25/CD127/CD95/CD27 was performed to obtain CD4+ naive, central memory, regulatory and stem cell-like memory cells. This clone turned up a few times. The antigen is undetermined.

V and J are TRBV25-1 and TRBJ2-7, with D maybe TRBD1 (5 bases). The sequence was collected from a woman between 18 and 29 years old in good health. Specimen: naive CD4+ T cells from blood. The CDR3 loop is CASSPNRTPYEQYF. The DNA of the CDR3 is TGTGCCAGCAGTCCTAATCGGACACCCTACGAGCAGTACTTC.